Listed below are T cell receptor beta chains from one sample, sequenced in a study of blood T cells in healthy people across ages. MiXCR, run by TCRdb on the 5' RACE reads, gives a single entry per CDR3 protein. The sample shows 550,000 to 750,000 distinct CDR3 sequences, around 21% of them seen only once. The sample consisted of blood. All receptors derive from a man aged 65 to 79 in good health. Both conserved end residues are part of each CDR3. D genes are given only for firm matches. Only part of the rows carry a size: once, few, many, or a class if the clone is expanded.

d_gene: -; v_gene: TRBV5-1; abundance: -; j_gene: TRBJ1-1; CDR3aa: CASSLAKQSSTEAFF; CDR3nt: TGCGCCAGCAGCTTGGCCAAGCAATCGAGCACTGAAGCTTTCTTT
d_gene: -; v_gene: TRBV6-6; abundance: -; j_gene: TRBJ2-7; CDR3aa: CASRDLALSSYEQYF; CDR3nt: TGTGCCAGCAGGGATCTAGCGCTTAGCTCCTACGAGCAGTACTTC
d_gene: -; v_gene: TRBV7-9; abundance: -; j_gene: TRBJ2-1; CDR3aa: CASSLDGTPPYNEQFF; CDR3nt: TGTGCCAGCAGCTTAGATGGGACTCCGCCCTACAATGAGCAGTTCTTC
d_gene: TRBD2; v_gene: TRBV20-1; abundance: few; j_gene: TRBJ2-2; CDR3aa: CSASHSRGRADTGELFF; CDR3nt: TGCAGTGCTAGTCATTCTCGCGGGAGGGCCGACACCGGGGAGCTGTTTTTT
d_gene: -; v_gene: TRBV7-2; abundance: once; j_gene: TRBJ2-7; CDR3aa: CAGTDKTGYEQYF; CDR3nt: TGTGCCGGCACCGATAAGACTGGCTACGAGCAGTACTTC
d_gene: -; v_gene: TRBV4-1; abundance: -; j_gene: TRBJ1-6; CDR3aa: CASSQDRAPDSPLHF; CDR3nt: TGCGCCAGCAGCCAAGACCGGGCACCGGATTCACCCCTCCACTTT
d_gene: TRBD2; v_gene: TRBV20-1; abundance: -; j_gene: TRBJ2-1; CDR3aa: CSASKGSSGRNNEQFF; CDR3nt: TGCAGTGCTAGTAAGGGTTCCAGCGGGAGGAACAATGAGCAGTTCTTC
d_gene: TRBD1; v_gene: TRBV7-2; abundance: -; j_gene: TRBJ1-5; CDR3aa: CASSLEGQGSTQPQHF; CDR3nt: TGTGCCAGCAGCTTAGAGGGACAGGGGTCGACTCAGCCCCAGCATTTT
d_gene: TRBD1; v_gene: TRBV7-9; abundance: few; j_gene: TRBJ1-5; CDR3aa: CASSLDGQGDSQPQHF; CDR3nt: TGTGCCAGCAGCCTCGACGGGCAGGGGGATAGTCAGCCCCAGCATTTT
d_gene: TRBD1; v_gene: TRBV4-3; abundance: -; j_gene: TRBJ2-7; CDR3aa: CASSQDDRGSYEQYF; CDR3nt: TGCGCCAGCAGCCAGGATGACAGGGGTTCCTACGAGCAGTACTTC
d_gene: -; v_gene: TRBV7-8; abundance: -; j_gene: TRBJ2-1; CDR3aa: CASSSGARNEQFF; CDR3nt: TGTGCCAGCAGCTCCGGGGCCAGAAATGAGCAGTTCTTC
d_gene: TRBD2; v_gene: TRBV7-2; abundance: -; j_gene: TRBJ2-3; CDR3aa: CASSLAARELDTQYF; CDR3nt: TGTGCCAGCAGCTTAGCGGCGCGGGAGTTAGATACGCAGTATTTT
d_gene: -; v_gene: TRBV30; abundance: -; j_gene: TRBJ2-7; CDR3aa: CAWSVGHFYEQYF; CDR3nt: TGTGCCTGGAGTGTGGGACACTTCTACGAGCAGTACTTC
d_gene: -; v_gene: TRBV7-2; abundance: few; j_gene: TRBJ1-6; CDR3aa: CASSLLGQNNSPLHF; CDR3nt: TGTGCCAGCAGCTTACTTGGCCAGAATAATTCCCCCCTCCACTTT
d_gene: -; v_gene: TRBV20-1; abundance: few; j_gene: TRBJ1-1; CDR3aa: CSAYRETEAFF; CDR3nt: TGCAGTGCTTACAGGGAGACTGAAGCTTTCTTT
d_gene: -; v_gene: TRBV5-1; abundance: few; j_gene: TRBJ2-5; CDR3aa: CASSLVANQETQYF; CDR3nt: TGCGCCAGCAGCTTGGTGGCAAACCAAGAGACCCAGTACTTC
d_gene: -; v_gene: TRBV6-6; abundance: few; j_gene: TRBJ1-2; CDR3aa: CASSYSGGVGYTF; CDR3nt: TGTGCCAGCAGTTACTCGGGCGGAGTTGGCTACACCTTC
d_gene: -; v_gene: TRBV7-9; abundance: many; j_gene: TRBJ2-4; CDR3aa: CASTPHPRLTENIQYF; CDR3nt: TGTGCCAGCACCCCCCATCCGCGACTAACAGAAAACATTCAGTACTTC
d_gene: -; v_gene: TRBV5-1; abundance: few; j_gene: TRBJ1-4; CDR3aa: CASSQGVSTNEKLFF; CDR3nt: TGCGCCAGCAGCCAAGGGGTTAGCACTAATGAAAAACTGTTTTTT